The source of this T cell receptor (beta chain) is a study of cytomegalovirus exposure and HLA in healthy donors. Findings and caveats of the study: Among CMV-associated TCR beta chains, most appeared HLA-restricted in a later analysis.

The primer mix had 60 Vbeta and 13 Jbeta primers. Only in-frame clones appear in the TCRdb table, and some are missing; sequencing was by immunoSEQ multiplex PCR. The repertoire has approximately 120,000 clones, more than 75% of them found once; the top ten carry about 13%. Concerning this clone itself: Its matching antigen is unknown.

The CDR3 length is 16 residues. CDR1 and CDR2 (germline): LNHNV, YYDKDF (reference sequence). Trimming removed 6 bases from V and 0 bases from J; junction bases left unmatched: 7. Sequenced: PBMCs. The chain joins TRBV15 to TRBJ1-2; 10 nucleotides line up with TRBD1. The sequence was obtained from a woman in her sixties or seventies in good health and CMV-seropositive. CDR3: CATRGGQGGANYGYTF. CDR3 in DNA: TGTGCCACCAGAGGAGGACAGGGGGGGGCTAACTATGGCTACACCTTC.